These T cell receptor beta chains were read from a single sample in a study of blood T cell repertoires in COVID-19. Profiled with immunoSEQ multiplex PCR; TCRdb holds only in-frame clones, not every one. The table shows 200,000 to 300,000 clones, with approximately 85% occurring only once. Sequenced input: peripheral blood. The receptors were sampled from an older woman with active or convalescent COVID-19. CDR3s include the opening cysteine and the closing phenylalanine or tryptophan. The order of the fields is J gene, D gene, clone size, V gene, CDR3 protein, CDR3 DNA. D genes are given only for firm matches. Expanded clones are given a class, and other clones once, few, many or no size at all.

j_gene: TRBJ2-1
d_gene: TRBD2
abundance: NA
v_gene: TRBV7-2
CDR3aa: CARPTTSGGYNEQFF
CDR3nt: TGTGCCCGCCCAACGACTAGCGGGGGCTACAATGAGCAGTTCTTC

j_gene: TRBJ2-7
d_gene: NA
abundance: few
v_gene: TRBV9
CDR3aa: CASSVGSGTEQYF
CDR3nt: TGTGCCAGCAGCGTAGGTTCAGGGACAGAGCAGTACTTC

j_gene: TRBJ1-2
d_gene: NA
abundance: NA
v_gene: TRBV21-1
CDR3aa: CASSKRTPLYTF
CDR3nt: TGTGCCAGCAGCAAGCGCACGCCCCTCTACACCTTC

j_gene: TRBJ1-5
d_gene: TRBD1
abundance: NA
v_gene: TRBV30
CDR3aa: CAWSVFGQGGNQPQHF
CDR3nt: TGTGCCTGGAGTGTATTTGGACAGGGAGGGAATCAGCCCCAGCATTTT

j_gene: TRBJ1-1
d_gene: TRBD1
abundance: NA
v_gene: TRBV9
CDR3aa: CASSARGLNTEAFF
CDR3nt: TGTGCCAGCAGCGCCAGGGGGCTGAACACTGAAGCTTTCTTT

j_gene: TRBJ2-5
d_gene: TRBD2
abundance: NA
v_gene: TRBV11-2
CDR3aa: CASSLESPRTGGGAAETQYF
CDR3nt: TGTGCCAGCAGCTTAGAGTCCCCTAGAACTGGCGGGGGGGCCGCGGAGACCCAGTACTTC

j_gene: TRBJ1-2
d_gene: NA
abundance: NA
v_gene: TRBV6-5
CDR3aa: CASSYLAGDGYTF
CDR3nt: TGTGCCAGCAGTTACTTAGCAGGGGATGGCTACACCTTC

j_gene: TRBJ2-1
d_gene: TRBD2
abundance: NA
v_gene: TRBV18
CDR3aa: CASSLSASGGALVYEQFF
CDR3nt: TGTGCCAGCTCACTATCCGCTAGCGGGGGGGCCCTCGTCTATGAGCAGTTCTTC

j_gene: TRBJ2-1
d_gene: NA
abundance: NA
v_gene: TRBV5-1
CDR3aa: CASSLAQGSSYNEQFF
CDR3nt: TGCGCCAGCAGCTTGGCCCAGGGCTCCTCCTACAATGAGCAGTTCTTC

j_gene: TRBJ1-1
d_gene: NA
abundance: NA
v_gene: TRBV19
CDR3aa: CASRQKDTEAFF
CDR3nt: TGTGCCAGCAGACAGAAGGACACTGAAGCTTTCTTT

j_gene: TRBJ2-5
d_gene: TRBD2
abundance: NA
v_gene: TRBV4-1
CDR3aa: CASSQVGLVIQETQYF
CDR3nt: TGCGCCAGCAGCCAAGTCGGACTAGTCATACAAGAGACCCAGTACTTC

j_gene: TRBJ2-1
d_gene: NA
abundance: NA
v_gene: TRBV2
CDR3aa: CASRSTGLQFF
CDR3nt: TGTGCCAGCCGATCGACGGGACTGCAGTTCTTC

j_gene: TRBJ2-4
d_gene: NA
abundance: once
v_gene: TRBV30
CDR3aa: CAWRPGGLNIQYF
CDR3nt: TGTGCCTGGAGGCCCGGCGGTTTGAACATTCAGTACTTC

j_gene: TRBJ2-2
d_gene: NA
abundance: NA
v_gene: TRBV6-1
CDR3aa: CASSEALARNTGELFF
CDR3nt: TGTGCCAGCAGTGAAGCGCTAGCGCGGAACACCGGGGAGCTGTTTTTT

j_gene: TRBJ1-5
d_gene: TRBD1
abundance: NA
v_gene: TRBV6-5
CDR3aa: CASSPDRGSNQPQHF
CDR3nt: TGTGCCAGCAGTCCGGACAGGGGGAGCAATCAGCCCCAGCATTTT

j_gene: TRBJ1-5
d_gene: NA
abundance: once
v_gene: TRBV2
CDR3aa: CASSSTGEGQPQHF
CDR3nt: TGTGCCAGCAGTTCGACAGGTGAGGGTCAGCCCCAGCATTTT

j_gene: TRBJ1-6
d_gene: NA
abundance: NA
v_gene: TRBV19
CDR3aa: CASSPRGGNSPLHF
CDR3nt: TGTGCCAGTAGTCCCCGAGGGGGTAATTCACCCCTCCACTTT

j_gene: TRBJ2-7
d_gene: TRBD1
abundance: NA
v_gene: TRBV11-2
CDR3aa: CASSSWDRSYEQYF
CDR3nt: TGTGCCAGCAGCTCCTGGGACAGGTCCTACGAGCAGTACTTC

j_gene: TRBJ1-1
d_gene: NA
abundance: NA
v_gene: TRBV18
CDR3aa: CASSPVNLDNAEAFF
CDR3nt: TGTGCCAGCTCACCAGTTAACTTAGACAATGCTGAAGCTTTCTTT

j_gene: TRBJ1-1
d_gene: TRBD1
abundance: many
v_gene: TRBV5-1
CDR3aa: CASTTGQVTTNTEAFF
CDR3nt: TGCGCCAGCACCACGGGACAGGTAACGACGAACACTGAAGCTTTCTTT

j_gene: TRBJ1-5
d_gene: NA
abundance: NA
v_gene: TRBV6-2/TRBV6-3
CDR3aa: CASSRGGTYQPQHF
CDR3nt: TGTGCCAGCAGCCGGGGAGGGACCTATCAGCCCCAGCATTTT

j_gene: TRBJ1-5
d_gene: NA
abundance: NA
v_gene: TRBV27
CDR3aa: CASSLMGGVYDQPQHF
CDR3nt: TGTGCCAGCAGTTTAATGGGGGGTGTTTATGATCAGCCCCAGCATTTT

j_gene: TRBJ2-3
d_gene: NA
abundance: NA
v_gene: TRBV19
CDR3aa: CASSIDLPADTQYF
CDR3nt: TGTGCCAGTAGTATAGATCTTCCGGCAGATACGCAGTATTTT

j_gene: TRBJ2-6
d_gene: TRBD2
abundance: NA
v_gene: TRBV27
CDR3aa: CASSLVRTSGFSGANVLTF
CDR3nt: TGTGCCAGCAGTTTAGTCCGGACTAGCGGGTTCTCTGGGGCCAACGTCCTGACTTTC

j_gene: TRBJ1-2
d_gene: NA
abundance: NA
v_gene: TRBV7-3
CDR3aa: CASSPGPNYGYTF
CDR3nt: TGTGCCAGCAGCCCTGGGCCTAACTATGGCTACACCTTC

j_gene: TRBJ1-3
d_gene: NA
abundance: NA
v_gene: TRBV5-6
CDR3aa: CASSSTGYGNTIYF
CDR3nt: TGTGCCAGCAGCTCGACAGGCTATGGAAACACCATATATTTT

j_gene: TRBJ1-5
d_gene: NA
abundance: few
v_gene: TRBV7-9
CDR3aa: CASSLGQSNQPQHF
CDR3nt: TGTGCCAGCAGCTTAGGACAGAGCAATCAGCCCCAGCATTTT

j_gene: TRBJ1-2
d_gene: NA
abundance: NA
v_gene: TRBV30
CDR3aa: CAWLLRDNYGYTF
CDR3nt: TGTGCCTGGCTCCTCCGGGATAACTATGGCTACACCTTC

j_gene: TRBJ2-7
d_gene: TRBD1
abundance: NA
v_gene: TRBV27
CDR3aa: CASSSSRGLSEQYF
CDR3nt: TGTGCCAGCAGTTCCTCCAGGGGGCTTTCCGAGCAGTACTTC